These 7 T cell receptor beta chains share one sample of origin, sequenced in a study of blood T cell repertoires in COVID-19. The table came from immunoSEQ multiplex PCR; TCRdb's copy has only in-frame clones and leaves some out. The sample yields approximately 250,000 clones, about 86% seen once. Sample: peripheral blood. The receptor set was obtained from a woman in her 70s with COVID-19, enrolled during active disease.

This chain uses TRBV7-9 with TRBJ2-6; TRBD1 aligns across 9 bases. J was trimmed by 2 bases and V by 4 bases; bases with no gene match: 12. From germline, CDR1 is SEHNR and CDR2 FQNEAQ (reference sequence). This CDR3 spans 19 amino acids. For the CDR3, the DNA is TGTGCCAGCAGCTCATCGTCCGGGACAGGGTCCCCTGGGGCCAACGTCCTGACTTTC. This gives the protein CASSSSSGTGSPGANVLTF. Drawing the rest from reference TRBV7-9 and TRBJ2-6, the complete variable domain is DTGVSQNPRHKITKRGQNVTFRCDPISEHNRLYWYRQTLGQGPEFLTYFQNEAQLEKSRLLSDRFSAERPKGSFSTLEIQRTEQGDSAMYLCASSSSSGTGSPGANVLTFGAGSRLTVL.

The DNA of the CDR3 is TGCGCCAGCAGCCAAGGACTAGCGCAAAATGAGCAGTTCTTC. As protein: CASSQGLAQNEQFF. The chain is built from TRBV4-1 and TRBJ2-1; 8 positions agree with TRBD2. The CDR3 has 14 residues. The trim removed 1 base at V and 7 bases at J, leaving 3 bases unmatched. CDR1 is MGHRA and CDR2 is YSYEKL in the germline V gene.

The genes are TRBV9 and TRBJ1-1; 10 bases map to TRBD1. The ends lost 4 bases at V and 3 bases at J; junction bases unmatched: 3. The CDR3 totals 14 residues. CDR1 SGDLS and CDR2 YYNGEE come from the germline V gene. The CDR3 DNA sequence: TGTGCCAGCAGCCTGGACAGGGGGGACACTGAAGCTTTCTTT. This translates into CASSLDRGDTEAFF.

CDR3 nucleotides: TGTGCCAGCAGCCTAACCGGGACAGGGGTTTACAATGAGCAGTTCTTC. Translated: CASSLTGTGVYNEQFF. The chain combines TRBV9 with TRBJ2-1, with TRBD1 matching over 10 bases. The ends lost 4 bases at V and 4 bases at J; junction bases unmatched: 8. In germline, CDR1 is SGDLS, CDR2 YYNGEE. The CDR3 loop spans 16 amino acids.

The chain is built from TRBV9 and TRBJ2-1, with 10 bases fitting TRBD2. CDR1 is SGDLS and CDR2 is YYNGEE in the germline V gene. The CDR3 extends over 15 amino acids. Trimming removed 6 bases from V and 1 base from J; junction bases left unmatched: 4. Here the CDR3 DNA reads TGTGCCAGCACCTCGACTAGCGGGTCCTACAATGAGCAGTTCTTC. Translating it yields CASTSTSGSYNEQFF.

The chain carries TRBV19 and TRBJ1-3, with no clear D. V lost 5 bases and J lost 0, with 8 bases in between. This CDR3 spans 14 amino acids. Per the germline V gene, CDR1 is LNHDA and CDR2 is SQIVND (reference sequence). Here the CDR3 reads CASSEQSSGNTIYF. DNA of the CDR3: TGTGCCAGTAGTGAACAGAGCTCTGGAAACACCATATATTTT.

In its sample, this clone was seen once. The chain carries TRBV6-2 or TRBV6-3 and TRBJ2-1; TRBD2 agrees at 7 bases. Losses at the gene ends were 0 bases for V and 8 bases for J; bases not matched to a gene: 16. CDR1 and CDR2 (germline): MNHEY, SVGEGT. This CDR3 spans 18 amino acids. The CDR3 DNA follows: TGTGCCAGCAGTTACTCGTTAAAAGGTCGGACTGGGGGGGATGAGCAGTTCTTC. Translating gives CASSYSLKGRTGGDEQFF.